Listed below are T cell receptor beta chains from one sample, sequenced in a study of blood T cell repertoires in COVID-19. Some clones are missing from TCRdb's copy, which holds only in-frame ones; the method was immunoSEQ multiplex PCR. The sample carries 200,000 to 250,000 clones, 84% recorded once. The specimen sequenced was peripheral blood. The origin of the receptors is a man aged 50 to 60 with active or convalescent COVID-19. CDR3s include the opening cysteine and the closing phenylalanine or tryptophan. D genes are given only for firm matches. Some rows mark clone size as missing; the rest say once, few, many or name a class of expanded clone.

cdr3_aa: CASTQSSQVSGYGYTF; cdr3_nt: TGTGCCAGCACCCAATCGTCACAGGTCTCCGGCTATGGCTACACCTTC; d_call: -; j_call: TRBJ1-2; clone_size: once; v_call: TRBV28
cdr3_aa: CASSATPGLTNEQFF; cdr3_nt: TGTGCCAGCAGTGCCACTCCGGGACTTACCAATGAGCAGTTCTTC; d_call: -; j_call: TRBJ2-1; clone_size: -; v_call: TRBV6-4
cdr3_aa: CASKDRGITDTQYF; cdr3_nt: TGTGCCAGTAAAGACAGGGGTATCACAGATACGCAGTATTTT; d_call: TRBD1; j_call: TRBJ2-3; clone_size: -; v_call: TRBV19
cdr3_aa: CASSLLSQGGYGYTF; cdr3_nt: TGTGCCAGCAGTTTATTATCCCAGGGAGGCTATGGCTACACCTTC; d_call: -; j_call: TRBJ1-2; clone_size: -; v_call: TRBV28
cdr3_aa: CASRTGLTEAFF; cdr3_nt: TGTGCCAGCAGAACAGGGCTGACTGAAGCTTTCTTT; d_call: -; j_call: TRBJ1-1; clone_size: -; v_call: TRBV12-3/TRBV12-4
cdr3_aa: CASRSYNEQFF; cdr3_nt: TGTGCCAGCCGCTCCTACAATGAGCAGTTCTTC; d_call: -; j_call: TRBJ2-1; clone_size: -; v_call: TRBV6-6
cdr3_aa: CASSYSQGEDTQYF; cdr3_nt: TGTGCCAGCAGTTACTCTCAGGGTGAAGATACGCAGTATTTT; d_call: -; j_call: TRBJ2-3; clone_size: -; v_call: TRBV6-5
cdr3_aa: CASAPGTSQETQYF; cdr3_nt: TGTGCCAGCGCTCCCGGGACAAGCCAAGAGACCCAGTACTTC; d_call: -; j_call: TRBJ2-5; clone_size: -; v_call: TRBV9
cdr3_aa: CASLERVVTDTQYF; cdr3_nt: TGTGCCAGTCTGGAACGGGTCGTCACAGATACGCAGTATTTT; d_call: -; j_call: TRBJ2-3; clone_size: -; v_call: TRBV2
cdr3_aa: CASSSGPMNTEAFF; cdr3_nt: TGCGCCAGCAGCTCAGGGCCCATGAACACTGAAGCTTTCTTT; d_call: -; j_call: TRBJ1-1; clone_size: -; v_call: TRBV5-1
cdr3_aa: CASSSGTGGPISNQPQHF; cdr3_nt: TGTGCCAGCAGCTCCGGGACAGGGGGCCCTATTAGCAATCAGCCCCAGCATTTT; d_call: TRBD1; j_call: TRBJ1-5; clone_size: -; v_call: TRBV7-8